The 26 T cell receptor beta chains below all came from one sample that was sequenced in a study of blood T cell repertoires in COVID-19. Only in-frame clones appear in the TCRdb table, and some are missing; sequencing was by immunoSEQ multiplex PCR. The sample lists under 300,000 clones, just under 90% occurring once. The specimen was PBMCs or T cells enriched from blood (not recorded which). These receptors all stem from an older woman who had recovered from COVID-19.

This chain uses TRBV7-8 with TRBJ1-1; possibly TRBD1 for D (5 bases). The CDR3 runs 14 residues. The germline V gene has CDR1 SGHVS and CDR2 FQNEAQ. The V end lost 3 bases, the J end lost 0 bases, and 8 bases lay between the germline ends. In nucleotides, the CDR3 is TGTGCCAGCAGCTTCGACAGATTGAACACTGAAGCTTTCTTT. This translates into CASSFDRLNTEAFF.

This chain links TRBV6-5 with TRBJ1-6; TRBD1 matches at 7 bases. The CDR3 is 15 amino acids. Germline V gene lookup returns CDR1 MNHEY and CDR2 SVGAGI. With V trimmed by 6 bases and J by 9 bases, 11 bases remained unmatched. The CDR3: CASSPTGPGSSPLHF. The CDR3 DNA sequence: TGTGCCAGCAGCCCGACAGGGCCAGGCAGTTCACCCCTCCACTTT.

Only a few counts were recorded for this clone. J is TRBJ2-1 and V is TRBV5-8; 13 positions agree with TRBD2. The germline V gene encodes CDR1 SGHTS and CDR2 YDEGEE. Trimming at V came to 5 bases and at J to 8 bases, leaving 7 bases not matched to a gene. CDR3 length: 15 amino acids. Here the CDR3 DNA reads TGTGCCAGCAGGGGACTAGCGGGAAGTAGGGATGAGCAGTTCTTC. Amino acid sequence: CASRGLAGSRDEQFF.

V gene TRBV30 combines with J gene TRBJ2-5; maybe TRBD1 (6 bases). V lost 0 bases and J 11 bases, leaving 10 bases between the germline ends. This CDR3 region has 11 residues. From germline, CDR1 is GTSNPN and CDR2 SVGIG (reference sequence). The DNA for the CDR3 is TGTGCCTGGAGTGTACAGGGATTTCAGTACTTC. Protein: CAWSVQGFQYF.

The chain employs TRBV11-2 and TRBJ1-4; D is unresolved. V was shortened by 3 bases and J by 8 bases, with 10 bases between the two germline ends. In germline, CDR1 is SGHAT, CDR2 FQNNGV. This CDR3 contains 13 residues. The CDR3 here is CASSLPPEEKLFF. For the CDR3, the DNA is TGTGCCAGCAGCTTGCCACCCGAGGAAAAACTGTTTTTT.

V usage is TRBV2 and J usage is TRBJ1-6, with no clear D. The germline V gene encodes CDR1 SNHLY and CDR2 FYNNEI. With 1 base removed from V and 14 bases from J, the gap between germline ends came to 15 bases. The CDR3 has 14 residues. The DNA of the CDR3 is TGTGCCAGCAGTGAAGACAGAGCACCTGCGACCCTCCACTTT. This codes for CASSEDRAPATLHF.

V gene TRBV5-1 combines with J gene TRBJ2-1, with TRBD2 matching over 8 bases. Germline trimming cut 5 bases from V and 8 bases from J; bases unmatched to any gene: 12. In germline, CDR1 is SGHRS, CDR2 YFSETQ. The CDR3 length is 15 residues. CDR3 DNA: TGCGCCAGCAGAACCAGCGGGAGTAATCCCTATGAGCAGTTCTTC. Translated: CASRTSGSNPYEQFF.

There are a few counts of this clone. The rearrangement links TRBV21-1 to TRBJ2-7; TRBD2 was called by the table and not checked on the DNA. TRBV21-1 is assigned pseudogene status. The CDR3 runs to 13 residues. Written as DNA, the CDR3 is TGTGCCAGCAGCAAGTTGGCGCGGTGCGAGCAGTACTTC. It yields the protein CASSKLARCEQYF.

J is TRBJ2-5 and V is TRBV11-2; 10 bases agree with TRBD2. J was trimmed by 2 bases and V by 0 bases; bases with no gene match: 6. Per the germline V gene, CDR1 is SGHAT and CDR2 is FQNNGV. The CDR3 is made up of 17 amino acids. Here the CDR3 DNA reads TGTGCCAGCAGCTTAGATTGGAATAGCGGGGGGCAAGAGACCCAGTACTTC. This translates into CASSLDWNSGGQETQYF.

The V and J genes are TRBV6-5 and TRBJ1-4, with D possibly being TRBD1 (5 bases). The V gene lost 10 bases and the J gene lost 6 bases, with 18 bases spanning the gap. CDR1 is MNHEY and CDR2 is SVGAGI in the germline V gene. The CDR3 consists of 14 residues. The CDR3 loop reads CATRIRGSDEKLFF. The CDR3 bases are TGTGCCACCCGGATAAGGGGATCGGATGAAAAACTGTTTTTT.

The chain links TRBV14 to TRBJ2-3, with D tentatively TRBD1 (6 bases). Trimming removed 4 bases from V and 5 bases from J, with 13 bases in between. The CDR3 covers 14 residues. CDR1 is SGHDN, CDR2 FVKESK, per germline. The CDR3 is CASSPAGVLDTQYF. Written as DNA, the CDR3 is TGTGCCAGCAGCCCAGCAGGGGTTTTAGATACGCAGTATTTT.

This clone showed up just once. This chain joins TRBV5-1 and TRBJ1-5; D perhaps matches TRBD1 (6 bases). The CDR3 length is 15 residues. Trimming pared 4 bases from V and 2 bases from J, leaving 13 bases between. CDR1 is SGHRS, CDR2 YFSETQ, per germline. This chain's CDR3 is CASSPQGYGNQPQHF. CDR3 DNA sequence: TGCGCCAGCAGCCCACAGGGATACGGCAATCAGCCCCAGCATTTT.

The chain carries TRBV7-8 and TRBJ2-1; a weak D match, TRBD2 (6 bases). The CDR3 length is 16 residues. V was pared by 6 bases and J by 5 bases, with 20 bases between. Germline CDR1 and CDR2: SGHVS and FQNEAQ. CDR3 sequence reads: CASSSLPLGGNNEQFF. In DNA form, the CDR3 reads TGTGCCAGCAGTTCACTTCCACTGGGGGGAAACAATGAGCAGTTCTTC.

V usage is TRBV14 and J usage is TRBJ2-7, with 8 bases lining up with TRBD2. This CDR3 spans 14 amino acids. Germline CDR1 reads SGHDN; CDR2 reads FVKESK. V was pared by 2 bases and J by 4 bases, with 4 bases of the junction left unmatched. The CDR3 coding sequence is TGTGCCAGCAGCCAACGGGGGGGCAGGTACGAGCAGTACTTC. This sequence encodes CASSQRGGRYEQYF.

The chain combines TRBV3-1 (or the pseudogene TRBV3-2) with TRBJ2-2; 7 positions match TRBD2. Germline trimming cut 4 bases from V and 5 bases from J; bases unmatched to any gene: 1. The V gene's germline CDR1 is LGHDT and CDR2 YNNKEL (reference sequence). The CDR3 length is 13 residues. CDR3 amino acids: CASSLGGTGELFF. CDR3 nucleotides: TGTGCCAGCAGCCTCGGGGGGACCGGGGAGCTGTTTTTT.

This clone has a single count. The chain recombines TRBV10-2 with TRBJ1-5; 8 positions agree with TRBD1. The V segment lost 6 bases and the J segment 1 base; nucleotides outside the gene matches: 5. The length of the CDR3 is 15 residues. CDR1 is WSHSY and CDR2 is SAAADI in the germline V gene. The CDR3 loop reads CASSGQGGSNQPQHF. CDR3 coding DNA: TGCGCCAGCAGCGGACAGGGAGGGAGCAATCAGCCCCAGCATTTT.

In its sample, this clone was seen once. The chain carries TRBV28 and TRBJ2-1; 9 positions match TRBD2. This CDR3 contains 14 residues. V shed 7 bases, J shed 4 bases, and the junction held 5 bases outside the gene matches. Germline V gene data show CDR1 as MDHEN and CDR2 as SYDVKM. CDR3 DNA: TGTGCCAGCAACCGAGCGGGAGGTTACAATGAGCAGTTCTTC. The encoded protein is CASNRAGGYNEQFF.

The gene calls are TRBV11-2 and TRBJ1-6; 7 bases align to TRBD1. V lost 5 bases and J lost 6; bases outside the gene matches: 7. CDR3 length equals 15 residues. CDR1 is SGHAT, CDR2 FQNNGV, per germline. CDR3 DNA sequence: TGTGCCAGCAGCCCCAGACAGGGAGGTAATTCACCCCTCCACTTT. Amino acids: CASSPRQGGNSPLHF.

The genes are TRBV28 and TRBJ2-7, with 9 positions matching TRBD1. CDR3 size: 14 residues. Losses at the gene ends were 7 bases for V and 2 bases for J; bases not matched to a gene: 6. The germline V gene has CDR1 MDHEN and CDR2 SYDVKM. CDR3 sequence (DNA): TGTGCCAGCACCTCTGGACAGGGGACCTACGAGCAGTACTTC. This encodes CASTSGQGTYEQYF.

The chain couples TRBV6-5 to TRBJ2-1, with 9 bases aligning to TRBD1. J was trimmed by 3 bases and V by 5 bases; bases with no gene match: 5. Germline values: CDR1 MNHEY, CDR2 SVGAGI. There are 15 residues in the CDR3. The CDR3 bases are TGTGCCAGCAGTACCGGGACAGGGTTCTACAATGAGCAGTTCTTC. This codes for CASSTGTGFYNEQFF.

The V and J genes are TRBV7-3 and TRBJ2-3; 14 bases are shared with TRBD2. This CDR3 has 17 amino acids. The V segment lost 5 bases and the J segment 0 bases; nucleotides outside the gene matches: 4. In germline, CDR1 is SGHTA, CDR2 FQGTGA. The DNA of the CDR3 is TGTGCCAGCAGCCCAGGACTAGCGGGGGGAAGCACAGATACGCAGTATTTT. The encoded protein is CASSPGLAGGSTDTQYF.

The chain joins TRBV27 to TRBJ2-2, with D possibly matching TRBD2 (5 bases). This CDR3 contains 19 residues. V dropped 0 bases and J dropped 4 bases, with 21 bases sitting between them. CDR1 and CDR2 (germline): MNHEY, SMNVEV (reference sequence). Here the CDR3 DNA reads TGTGCCAGCAGTTTATCGAGCGGAGCGGCGGGTTGGGGCACCGGGGAGCTGTTTTTT. It codes for CASSLSSGAAGWGTGELFF.

The genes are TRBV10-3 and TRBJ2-1; 9 nucleotides line up with TRBD2. Germline V gene sequence: CDR1 ENHRY, CDR2 SYGVKD. The CDR3 has 13 amino acids. Trimming at V came to 4 bases and at J to 10 bases, leaving 5 bases not matched to a gene. The CDR3 spells CAISVASGEEQFF. CDR3 DNA: TGTGCCATCAGTGTGGCTAGCGGGGAGGAGCAGTTCTTC.

The V and J genes are TRBV6-5 and TRBJ1-5; D may be TRBD1 (5 bases). The ends were cut back, 7 bases at V and 4 bases at J, with 11 bases in the middle. Germline CDR1 and CDR2: MNHEY and SVGAGI. The CDR3 totals 13 residues. This chain's CDR3 is CASKTRGNQPQHF. CDR3 DNA: TGTGCCAGCAAAACAAGGGGTAATCAGCCCCAGCATTTT.

This clone is a singleton in its sample. The chain links TRBV9 to TRBJ1-1; unclear D gene. The CDR3 has 14 residues. Germline-derived CDR1 and CDR2 are SGDLS and YYNGEE. Trimming pared 3 bases from V and 5 bases from J, leaving 14 bases between. CDR3 bases: TGTGCCAGCAGCGCGCACAGCTCTGGGACTGAAGCTTTCTTT. Translated: CASSAHSSGTEAFF.

The chain employs TRBV7-2 and TRBJ2-1; 7 bases align to TRBD2. The CDR3 runs to 16 residues. V trimming: 3 bases; J trimming: 2 bases; junction bases outside the gene matches: 7. Germline V CDR1 and CDR2: SGHTA, FQGNSA. CDR3 DNA: TGTGCCAGCAGCTTCGTGGCTAGCGGCCCCTACAATGAGCAGTTCTTC. Its protein is CASSFVASGPYNEQFF.